The TCR beta chain described here comes from a study of blood T cell repertoires in COVID-19. Germline CDR1 and CDR2: LNHDA and SQIVND (reference sequence). This CDR3 region has 14 residues. V gave up 5 bases and J gave up 2 bases; unmatched junction bases: 5. The table lists this clone with a few counts. The method was immunoSEQ multiplex PCR; TCRdb's version includes in-frame clones alone and lacks a portion of them. The data contain roughly 330,000 clones, about 90% of them seen just once; the ten biggest clones take up about 5.7%. The TCR was taken from a woman in her twenties or thirties who had recovered from COVID-19. The specimen was PBMCs or T cells enriched from blood (not recorded which). The chain carries TRBV19 and TRBJ2-7; 8 nucleotides align to TRBD1. The CDR3, as DNA: TGTGCCAGTAGTTCACAGGGGGATCCCTACGAGCAGTACTTC. It codes for CASSSQGDPYEQYF.